This passage covers 25 T cell receptor beta chains from one sample sequenced in a study of Ad26.COV2.S vaccination and SARS-CoV-2 variants. Generated by immunoSEQ multiplex PCR, the TCRdb table keeps only in-frame clones and is missing some. In the table there are hundreds of thousands of clones, more than 80% of which are singletons. The treatment was: around 19 received Ad26.COV2.S at low or high dose, single or two shots; a few received placebo; per-sample allocation not given. Samples came from day 63 after the first vaccine or placebo injection. The sample here was peripheral blood, taken in a trial of Ad26.COV2.S vaccine versus placebo. The source of these receptors is a person between 18 and 60 years old who received the Ad26.COV2.S COVID-19 vaccine or a placebo.

V gene TRBV7-2 combines with J gene TRBJ2-3; perhaps TRBD2 as D (7 bases). Looked up from germline, CDR1 is SGHTA and CDR2 is FQGNSA. The CDR3 runs to 16 residues. The V end lost 1 base, the J end lost 2 bases, and 13 bases lay between the germline ends. The CDR3 DNA sequence: TGTGCCAGCAGCTTAGAGGGGGGGGATTACACAGATACGCAGTATTTT. Its protein is CASSLEGGDYTDTQYF.

This clone occurred once. The chain carries TRBV11-2 and TRBJ2-2; 8 bases are a match to TRBD2. From germline, CDR1 is SGHAT and CDR2 FQNNGV. J gave up 3 bases and V 2 bases, and 2 bases lay outside the gene matches. The CDR3 consists of 15 residues. In DNA form, the CDR3 reads TGTGCCAGCAGCTTAACTAGCGGATACACCGGGGAGCTGTTTTTT. Its translation: CASSLTSGYTGELFF. Combining the CDR3 with reference TRBV11-2 and TRBJ2-2 gives the whole variable domain EAGVAQSPRYKIIEKRQSVAFWCNPISGHATLYWYQQILGQGPKLLIQFQNNGVVDDSQLPKDRFSAERLKGVDSTLKIQPAKLEDSAVYLCASSLTSGYTGELFFGEGSRLTVL.

V is TRBV12-3 or TRBV12-4 and J is TRBJ2-7; D uncertain. The CDR3 contains 13 residues. V was pared by 6 bases and J by 1 base, with 10 bases between. The CDR3 bases are TGTGCCAGCAGGGGAATCGGGTCCTACGAGCAGTACTTC. Amino acid sequence: CASRGIGSYEQYF.

The chain is built from TRBV29-1 and TRBJ1-1; 10 bases match TRBD1. Trimming removed 3 bases from V and 5 bases from J; junction bases left unmatched: 0. Germline V gives CDR1 SQVTM, CDR2 ANQGSEA. This CDR3 has 12 amino acids. For the CDR3, the DNA is TGCAGCGTTGAGGACAGGGGGACTGAAGCTTTCTTT. This translates into CSVEDRGTEAFF.

Regarding this clone: This sample includes further DNA sequences coding for the same CDR3. This chain uses TRBV6-5 with TRBJ2-7; D is undetermined. V lost 0 bases and J 0 bases, leaving 6 bases between the germline ends. The CDR3 extends over 14 amino acids. In germline, CDR1 is MNHEY, CDR2 SVGAGI. CDR3 sequence: CASSYSGGSYEQYF. The CDR3, as DNA: TGTGCCAGCAGTTACTCGGGCGGCTCCTACGAGCAGTACTTC.

This clone was observed once. This rearrangement joins TRBV14 to TRBJ2-2; D is uncertain. Per the germline V gene, CDR1 is SGHDN and CDR2 is FVKESK. The CDR3 sequence is 15 residues long. V lost 4 bases to trimming and J lost 0 bases, with 9 bases between them. The CDR3 sequence: CASSPLGSNTGELFF. The CDR3 region has the DNA TGTGCCAGCAGCCCCCTCGGTTCGAACACCGGGGAGCTGTTTTTT.

The V gene is TRBV3-1 (or the pseudogene TRBV3-2), the J gene TRBJ2-1; 9 bases map to TRBD2. The CDR3 runs to 17 residues. The germline gives CDR1 LGHDT, CDR2 YNNKEL (reference sequence). The V gene end was trimmed by 4 bases and the J gene end by 10 bases; junction bases not matched to a gene: 17. The chain's CDR3 is CASSLKIAGAGVWEQFF. The DNA for the CDR3 is TGTGCCAGCAGCCTAAAGATAGCGGGAGCGGGGGTGTGGGAGCAGTTCTTC.

The chain couples TRBV5-4 to TRBJ2-3, with 7 bases that match TRBD2. Trimming took 2 bases from V and 3 from J; bases not matched to a gene: 3. Per the germline V gene, CDR1 is SGHNT and CDR2 is YYREEE (reference sequence). This CDR3 has 14 amino acids. The CDR3 loop reads CASSLGLVTDTQYF. In nucleotides, the CDR3 is TGTGCCAGCAGCTTAGGACTAGTGACAGATACGCAGTATTTT.

V gene TRBV25-1 combines with J gene TRBJ2-7; D is possibly TRBD2 (5 bases). V was clipped by 2 bases and J by 0 bases, with 11 bases between them. The length of the CDR3 is 15 residues. The germline gives CDR1 MGHDK, CDR2 SYGVNS. In DNA, the CDR3 is TGTGCCAGCAGTGAAGCACTAGGGCTCTCCTACGAGCAGTACTTC. Amino acid sequence: CASSEALGLSYEQYF.

Comment on this clone: The same CDR3 is also encoded by other DNA sequences in this sample. The CDR3: CASSQLAYEQYF. DNA for the CDR3: TGTGCCAGCAGCCAATTAGCCTACGAGCAGTACTTC. The rearrangement joins TRBV3-1 (or the pseudogene TRBV3-2) to TRBJ2-7, with unresolved D. The CDR3 has 12 residues. V was clipped by 2 bases and J by 2 bases, with 4 bases between them. Germline CDR1 reads LGHDT; CDR2 reads YNNKEL (reference sequence).

This chain uses TRBV10-3 with TRBJ1-2; D may be TRBD1 (6 bases). Germline loops: CDR1 ENHRY, CDR2 SYGVKD. CDR3 size: 14 residues. Trimming pared 4 bases from V and 3 bases from J, leaving 12 bases between. Here the CDR3 reads CAISGGGMDYGYTF. The CDR3 nucleotides are TGTGCCATCAGTGGGGGGGGCATGGACTATGGCTACACCTTC.

The chain uses TRBV5-3 and TRBJ2-7; no firm D call. TRBV5-3 is filed as an ORF, its function uncertain. V lost 5 bases to trimming and J lost 4 bases, with 16 bases between them. The CDR3 covers 14 residues. CDR3 in amino acids: CARSPHGPFYEQYF. The CDR3, as DNA: TGTGCCAGAAGTCCCCATGGCCCGTTTTACGAGCAGTACTTC.

The chain uses TRBV18 and TRBJ2-3; D is ambiguous. Trimming cost V 3 bases and J 4 bases, with 11 bases left between them. The CDR3 spans 14 residues. Germline CDR1 KGHSH, CDR2 LQKENI. CDR3 loop: CASSPPYNSDTQYF. The DNA of the CDR3 is TGTGCCAGCTCACCCCCCTACAATTCAGATACGCAGTATTTT.

The genes are TRBV4-1 and TRBJ2-7, with D tentatively TRBD2 (5 bases). The V end lost 4 bases, the J end lost 4 bases, and 17 bases lay between the germline ends. The germline V gene encodes CDR1 MGHRA and CDR2 YSYEKL. This CDR3 contains 15 residues. The CDR3 protein is CASSRSREAPYEQYF. CDR3 coding DNA: TGCGCCAGCAGCCGTAGCCGGGAAGCCCCTTACGAGCAGTACTTC.

The chain has TRBV11-1 and TRBJ1-1; D ambiguous. Trimming removed 5 bases from V and 0 bases from J, with 16 bases in between. The CDR3 loop spans 16 amino acids. CDR1 and CDR2 from the germline V gene are SGHAT and FQDESV (reference sequence). The CDR3 loop reads CASSPVGGTMNTEAFF. Here the CDR3 DNA reads TGTGCCAGCAGCCCCGTTGGAGGCACCATGAACACTGAAGCTTTCTTT.

The chain employs TRBV6-5 and TRBJ1-5; D perhaps matches TRBD1 (6 bases). Germline V gives CDR1 MNHEY, CDR2 SVGAGI. The V gene lost 10 bases and the J gene lost 0 bases, with 16 bases spanning the gap. The CDR3 extends over 15 amino acids. The CDR3 reads CATKNDRNSNQPQHF. The CDR3 region has the DNA TGTGCCACCAAAAACGACAGGAATAGCAATCAGCCCCAGCATTTT.

The rearrangement joins TRBV6-2 or TRBV6-3 to TRBJ1-5; D is ambiguous. The CDR3 is made up of 16 amino acids. V was shortened by 0 bases and J by 3 bases, with 12 bases between the two germline ends. The V gene's germline CDR1 is MNHEY and CDR2 SVGEGT. The CDR3: CASSYSTLALNQPQHF. The CDR3 DNA reads as TGTGCCAGCAGTTACTCGACCCTCGCCCTCAATCAGCCCCAGCATTTT.

The genes are TRBV5-1 and TRBJ2-1; no clear D. Germline CDR1 is SGHRS and CDR2 is YFSETQ. V lost 6 bases and J 0 bases, leaving 13 bases between the germline ends. The CDR3 extends over 15 amino acids. The CDR3, as DNA: TGCGCCAGCACCGTAGACACGTCCTCCTACAATGAGCAGTTCTTC. Protein sequence: CASTVDTSSYNEQFF. Combining the CDR3 with reference TRBV5-1 and TRBJ2-1 gives the whole variable domain KAGVTQTPRYLIKTRGQQVTLSCSPISGHRSVSWYQQTPGQGLQFLFEYFSETQRNKGNFPGRFSGRQFSNSRSEMNVSTLELGDSALYLCASTVDTSSYNEQFFGPGTRLTVL.

The J gene is TRBJ2-7, the V gene TRBV28; D is unclear. The ends were cut back, 2 bases at V and 3 bases at J, with 11 bases in the middle. Germline CDR1 is MDHEN and CDR2 is SYDVKM. The CDR3 loop spans 14 amino acids. The chain's CDR3 is CASSLGPFYYEQYF. In nucleotides, the CDR3 is TGTGCCAGCAGTTTAGGCCCTTTTTACTACGAGCAGTACTTC. The entire variable domain, with the rest obtained from reference TRBV28 and TRBJ2-7, is as follows: DVKVTQSSRYLVKRTGEKVFLECVQDMDHENMFWYRQDPGLGLRLIYFSYDVKMKEKGDIPEGYSVSREKKERFSLILESASTNQTSMYLCASSLGPFYYEQYFGPGTRLTVT.

This clone was seen more than once but under ten times. V usage is TRBV7-2 and J usage is TRBJ2-5, with D perhaps TRBD1 (5 bases). The ends were cut back, 4 bases at V and 2 bases at J, with 11 bases in the middle. This CDR3 is 14 amino acids long. The germline gives CDR1 SGHTA, CDR2 FQGNSA. The chain's CDR3 is CASSSQSGQETQYF. The CDR3 bases are TGTGCCAGCAGCTCCCAATCAGGGCAAGAGACCCAGTACTTC.

The chain combines TRBV3-1 (or the pseudogene TRBV3-2) with TRBJ2-3; 10 bases are a match to TRBD2. This CDR3 is built from 16 residues. Germline V gene sequence: CDR1 LGHDT, CDR2 YNNKEL (reference sequence). The V gene end was trimmed by 4 bases and the J gene end by 4 bases; junction bases not matched to a gene: 8. The CDR3 DNA is TGTGCCAGCAGCCGACAAGCTAGCGGGAGATCAGATACGCAGTATTTT. It is translated as CASSRQASGRSDTQYF.

The chain recombines TRBV6-1 with TRBJ2-7, with D possibly TRBD1 on 5 matching bases. The CDR3 length is 12 residues. Trimming stripped 7 bases from V and 7 bases from J, with 14 bases between. In germline, CDR1 is MNHNS, CDR2 SASEGT. CDR3 loop: CASTGPEFEQYF. In DNA form, the CDR3 reads TGTGCCAGCACAGGGCCGGAATTTGAGCAGTACTTC.

The gene calls are TRBV5-5 and TRBJ1-2; tentative D call: TRBD1 (5 bases). V was clipped by 4 bases and J by 1 base, with 14 bases between them. Germline CDR1 reads SGHKS; CDR2 reads YYEKEE (reference sequence). The CDR3 has 15 amino acids. Here the CDR3 reads CASSRPTGLNYGYTF. CDR3 coding DNA: TGTGCCAGCAGCCGGCCCACAGGACTTAACTATGGCTACACCTTC.

This clone was picked up a small number of times. V usage is TRBV6-6 and J usage is TRBJ2-6; no firm D call. With 7 bases removed from V and 2 bases from J, the gap between germline ends came to 9 bases. The CDR3 contains 14 residues. Germline V gene sequence: CDR1 MNHNY, CDR2 SVGAGI (reference sequence). As DNA, the CDR3 is TGTGCCAGCACCCCTCCGACTGGGGCCAACGTCCTGACTTTC. Translation: CASTPPTGANVLTF.

This chain links TRBV6-5 with TRBJ2-6; either TRBD1 or TRBD2 may fit D (5 bases each). Trimming removed 10 bases at V and 0 bases at J, with 13 bases between. Germline V gene sequence: CDR1 MNHEY, CDR2 SVGAGI. CDR3 length: 15 amino acids. The CDR3: CATGDRRSGANVLTF. CDR3 in DNA: TGTGCCACCGGGGACCGCCGCTCTGGGGCCAACGTCCTGACTTTC.